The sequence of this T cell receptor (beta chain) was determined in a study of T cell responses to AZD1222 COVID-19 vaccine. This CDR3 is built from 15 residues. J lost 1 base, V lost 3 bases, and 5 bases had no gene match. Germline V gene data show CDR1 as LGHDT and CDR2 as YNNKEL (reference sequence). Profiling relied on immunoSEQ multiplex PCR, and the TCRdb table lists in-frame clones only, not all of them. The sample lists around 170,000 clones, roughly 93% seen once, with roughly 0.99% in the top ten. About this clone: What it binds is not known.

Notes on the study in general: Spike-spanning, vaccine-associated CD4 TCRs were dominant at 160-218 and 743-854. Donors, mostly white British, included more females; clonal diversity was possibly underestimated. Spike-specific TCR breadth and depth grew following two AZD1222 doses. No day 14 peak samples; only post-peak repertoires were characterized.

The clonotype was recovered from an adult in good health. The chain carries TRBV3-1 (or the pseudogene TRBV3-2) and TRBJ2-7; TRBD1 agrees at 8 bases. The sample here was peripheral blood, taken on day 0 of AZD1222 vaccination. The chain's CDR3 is CASSHTGQVSYEQYF. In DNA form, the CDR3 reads TGTGCCAGCAGCCACACGGGACAGGTTTCCTACGAGCAGTACTTC.